The present T cell receptor beta chain was sequenced within a study of circulating CD8 cells and anti-PD-1 response in melanoma (dated by TCRdb to about 2020). Study-wide context: Patients received nivolumab intravenously at 3 mg/kg every 2 weeks. Of the roughly 13 patients in the melanoma cohort, anti-PD-1 was received as first-line therapy by seven patients, and prior targeted therapy or immunotherapy had been received by six patients. The TCR repertoire analysis covered roughly 11 melanoma patients: 7 non-responders and 4 responders. In on-treatment samples, a biotinylated anti-human IgG4 antibody was used to detect PD-1. Patients with complete or partial responses were counted as responders, while patients with stable or progressive disease (RECIST v1.1) were counted as non-responders.

Notes on this clonotype: Its recognized antigen is unknown. It has no much larger one-base neighbor in the sample; base qualities were not kept.

Instrument used: NextSeq 500. The QIAseq Immune Repertoire RNA Library Kit, Human TCR Panel was used to prepare TCR libraries from about 14 ng of total RNA. The TCR libraries were sequenced on an Illumina NextSeq using a Mid Output V2 kit and asymmetric 261x41 paired-end reads. Each TCR library was diluted to about 4 nM, after which the TCR libraries were pooled, denatured and loaded at 1.0 pM. Concerning the study's data processing: TCR FASTQ files were processed in the QIAGEN GeneGlobe Data Analysis Center, with downstream analysis in R 3.5.2. Clonality was calculated as one minus Shannon entropy normalized by the log of the number of unique productive sequences. Within each subset, Fisher exact tests at 5% FDR identified TRA or TRB clonotypes differing in abundance between baseline and M1. Differentially abundant clonotypes were categorized as emerging, expanding, contracting or non-expanding/contracting. Repertoire overlap between patients was measured with Morisita's overlap index. TCRdb handled the public reads itself, with Q25 trimming in fastp and clone calling in MiXCR, and kept productive beta chains. A single entry per CDR3 protein holds the most common genes and DNA from its merged rows. For this entry, the V and J calls and clone size follow TCRdb and not the study's own pipeline. The sample table records 850 or so distinct CDR3 sequences; approximately 6% of these occur just once. The ten largest clones represent around 6.3% of the sample.

Study-level results and caveats: Because of limited material, replicates were generally not included when the experiments were performed. Only baseline and M1 samples from a small cohort with few responders were used in the published TCR repertoire comparisons. Tumor material was not accessible, so tumor reactivity was assessed by peptide assays on expanded sorted subsets instead. The cohort mixed treatment-naive and previously treated patients, which the authors noted could influence results. Between subsets, repertoires were largely private, with fewer than 7% of TRB clonotypes shared at M1, and the highest sharing was seen between DPOS and TIGIT. Diversity was greatest in the DNEG repertoire, PD-1 and DPOS had similar and higher clonality, and TIGIT repertoires had the lowest diversity.

The V end gives up 8 bases and the J end 1 base, leaving 2 bases in the junction not matched to a gene. From its cysteine to its phenylalanine, the CDR3 spans 16 amino acids. Of all the DNA, just the CDR3 is kept, 48 bases in frame from base 1. The germline V gene yields SNHLY for CDR1 and FYNNEI for CDR2. Four subsets defined by PD-1 and/or TIGIT were sorted from live CD3+CD8+TCRalphabeta+ cells on a BD FACSAria II cell sorter. To characterize relevance to anti-PD-1 therapy response, circulating CD8 T cells were sorted into four subsets based on PD-1 and TIGIT expression. Both TCR alpha and TCR beta chains were sequenced from each sorted CD8 T-cell subset. Peripheral blood was collected before the first anti-PD-1 injection, after two injections and after four injections. PBMCs were isolated immediately by Ficoll gradient centrifugation. Until use, PBMCs were stored frozen in liquid nitrogen in RPMI containing about 21% FCS and approximately 10% DMSO. After thawing, PBMCs were stained with a viability dye and with antibodies against CD3, CD8alpha, TCRalphabeta, PD-1 and TIGIT. Total RNA was extracted with the RNeasy Kit, and a RIN above 7 was reached by every sample.

This TCR came from a human donor with melanoma. Sequenced material: CD8+ T cells from PBMCs, taken at baseline or after one month of anti-PD-1 therapy (not recorded which). Rearrangement joined TRBV2 to TRBJ2-4, with 16 central nucleotides matching TRBD2. The CDR3 here reads CASGTSGRDAKNIQYF. Read as DNA, the sequence is TGTGCCAGCGGGACTAGCGGGAGGGATGCCAAAAACATTCAGTACTTC. Here the CDR3 is joined to the reference TRBV2 and TRBJ2-4 genes, and the full variable domain is: EPEVTQTPSHQVTQMGQEVILRCVPISNHLYFYWYRQILGQKVEFLVSFYNNEISEKSEIFDDQFSVERPDGSNFTLKIRSTKLEDSAMYFCASGTSGRDAKNIQYFGAGTRLSVL.